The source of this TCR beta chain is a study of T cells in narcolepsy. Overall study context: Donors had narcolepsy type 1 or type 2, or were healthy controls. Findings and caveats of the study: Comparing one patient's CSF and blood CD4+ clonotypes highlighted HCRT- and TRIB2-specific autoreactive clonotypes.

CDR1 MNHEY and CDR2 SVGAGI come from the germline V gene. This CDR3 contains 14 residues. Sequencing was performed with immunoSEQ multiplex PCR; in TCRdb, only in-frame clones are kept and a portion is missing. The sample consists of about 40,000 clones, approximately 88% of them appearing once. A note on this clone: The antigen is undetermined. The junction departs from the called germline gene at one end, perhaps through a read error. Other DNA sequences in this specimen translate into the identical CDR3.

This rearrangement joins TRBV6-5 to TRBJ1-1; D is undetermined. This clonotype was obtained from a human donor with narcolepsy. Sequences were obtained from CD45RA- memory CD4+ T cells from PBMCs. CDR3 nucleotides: TGTGCCAGCACTACCTCAAGGGCAGCCACTGAAGCTTTCTTC. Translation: CASTTSRAATEAFF.